A single sample gave rise to the 23 T cell receptor beta chains below, sequenced in a study of CD8 T cells in Susac syndrome. Random hexamers were used to reverse transcribe the RNA input (roughly 0.5 to 1 ug). TCRdb recomputed calls from the immunoSEQ multiplex PCR reads with MiXCR, one row per CDR3 protein. The table shows approximately 140,000 distinct CDR3 sequences, with around 75% occurring only once. Sequenced: CD8+ T cells from PBMCs. The receptors originated from a human donor with multiple sclerosis.

V usage is TRBV7-8 and J usage is TRBJ2-5; the D gene is possibly TRBD2 (5 bases). The length of the CDR3 is 15 residues. The germline CDR1 and CDR2 sequences are SGHVS and FQNEAQ. Between the trimmed V and J ends, which lost 0 bases and 5 bases, there was a span of 13 bases. Written as DNA, the CDR3 is TGTGCCAGCAGCTTAGCGCGCATCGGCGGGGAGACCCAGTACTTC. Amino acids: CASSLARIGGETQYF.

V and J are TRBV7-9 and TRBJ2-7; D is perhaps TRBD2 (6 bases). V was trimmed by 0 bases and J by 4 bases, leaving 16 bases between them. The CDR3 sequence is 16 residues long. CDR1 SEHNR and CDR2 FQNEAQ come from the germline V gene (reference sequence). CDR3 bases: TGTGCCAGCAGCTTAGCAGGAGGGATCCGTCCATACGAGCAGTACTTC. Amino acid sequence: CASSLAGGIRPYEQYF.

The chain employs TRBV4-2 and TRBJ2-1, with 14 bases that match TRBD2. From germline, CDR1 is LGHNA and CDR2 YNFKEQ. The CDR3 is 19 residues long. J was trimmed by 0 bases and V by 4 bases; bases with no gene match: 8. CDR3 amino acids: CASSLPTSGRASSYNEQFF. The CDR3 nucleotides are TGTGCCAGCAGCCTCCCGACTAGCGGGAGGGCCAGCTCCTACAATGAGCAGTTCTTC.

The rearrangement uses TRBV30 and TRBJ2-1; D gene uncertain. There are 10 residues in the CDR3. With 1 base removed from V and 7 bases from J, the gap between germline ends came to 2 bases. The germline V gene encodes CDR1 GTSNPN and CDR2 SVGIG (reference sequence). In DNA form, the CDR3 reads TGTGCCTGGAGTGAGAATGAGCAGTTCTTC. Residues: CAWSENEQFF.

V gene TRBV12-3 or TRBV12-4 combines with J gene TRBJ2-3; D is possibly TRBD1 (6 bases). With 6 bases removed from V and 5 bases from J, the gap between germline ends came to 12 bases. This CDR3 has 13 amino acids. This CDR3 reads CASRGTLQDTQYF. The CDR3 region has the DNA TGTGCCAGCAGAGGGACACTTCAAGATACGCAGTATTTT.

This clonotype was observed a few times. The V gene is TRBV6-6, the J gene TRBJ2-3; D is uncertain. Germline V gene lookup returns CDR1 MNHNY and CDR2 SVGAGI (reference sequence). The CDR3 totals 12 residues. Trimming took off 2 bases at V and 1 base at J, with 1 base between the two ends. CDR3 sequence reads: CASSYGTDTQYF. DNA of the CDR3: TGTGCCAGCAGTTACGGCACAGATACGCAGTATTTT.

This chain connects TRBV6-5 to TRBJ2-1; perhaps TRBD1 as D (6 bases). Germline CDR1 reads MNHEY; CDR2 reads SVGAGI. V lost 2 bases and J 4 bases, leaving 12 bases between the germline ends. This CDR3 has 15 residues. In nucleotides, the CDR3 is TGTGCCAGCAGTTACAAGGGGGACCTGTACAATGAGCAGTTCTTC. This sequence encodes CASSYKGDLYNEQFF.

V is TRBV4-2 and J is TRBJ1-1; D is unresolved. The V gene lost 3 bases and the J gene lost 4 bases, with 12 bases spanning the gap. Looked up from germline, CDR1 is LGHNA and CDR2 is YNFKEQ. This CDR3 is built from 14 residues. CDR3 residues: CASSQPPGGTEAFF. CDR3 DNA: TGTGCCAGCAGCCAGCCCCCCGGCGGCACTGAAGCTTTCTTT.

The chain uses TRBV29-1 and TRBJ1-2; possible D gene TRBD1, 5 bases. V dropped 1 base and J dropped 6 bases, with 12 bases sitting between them. The germline V gene encodes CDR1 SQVTM and CDR2 ANQGSEA. The CDR3 extends over 13 amino acids. The DNA of the CDR3 is TGCAGCGTTGAAGTTCCCGGGACGGATGGCTACACCTTC. It yields the protein CSVEVPGTDGYTF.

The gene calls are TRBV19 and TRBJ1-1; the D is unclear. This CDR3 has 13 residues. Germline assignment: CDR1 LNHDA and CDR2 SQIVND (reference sequence). Trimming stripped 6 bases from V and 1 base from J, with 9 bases between. The CDR3 nucleotides read TGTGCCAGTAGCGAGCGGAAGAACACTGAAGCTTTCTTT. It specifies CASSERKNTEAFF.

The chain couples TRBV5-6 to TRBJ2-1; no clear D. Germline CDR1 is SGHDT and CDR2 is YYEEEE. The CDR3 runs to 13 residues. V dropped 3 bases and J dropped 4 bases, with 8 bases sitting between them. CDR3 DNA sequence: TGTGCCAGCAGCTCGGACGGGTACAATGAGCAGTTCTTC. Its protein product is CASSSDGYNEQFF.

This rearrangement joins TRBV19 to TRBJ2-1; no reliable D call. Germline V gene sequence: CDR1 LNHDA, CDR2 SQIVND (reference sequence). The CDR3 has 14 residues. V was clipped by 1 base and J by 7 bases, with 11 bases between them. In nucleotides, the CDR3 is TGTGCCAGTAGTATAGCTGTGGCTGGGAATGAGCAGTTCTTC. It is translated as CASSIAVAGNEQFF.

The rearrangement joins TRBV20-1 to TRBJ2-3; the D gene could be TRBD1 or TRBD2 (5 bases each). CDR3 length: 13 residues. V shed 6 bases and J shed 2 bases, with 12 bases lying between them. Per the germline V gene, CDR1 is DFQATT and CDR2 is SNEGSKA (reference sequence). The chain's CDR3 is CSARDGTTDTQYF. Written as DNA, the CDR3 is TGCAGTGCCAGGGACGGGACCACAGATACGCAGTATTTT.

This sequence joins TRBV27 and TRBJ2-7; TRBD1 might be the D (5 bases). The CDR3 has 15 amino acids. Trimming stripped 7 bases from V and 0 bases from J, with 16 bases between. Per germline, CDR1 MNHEY and CDR2 SMNVEV (reference sequence). In nucleotides, the CDR3 is TGTGCCAGCACCATTGACAGAACCTTCTCCTACGAGCAGTACGTC. It yields the protein CASTIDRTFSYEQYV.

CDR3 in DNA: TGTGCCAGTAGCCCGACGACAGGGTTCGGAGATGGCTACACCTTC. Amino acids: CASSPTTGFGDGYTF. The rearrangement links TRBV19 to TRBJ1-2; 7 bases are shared with TRBD1. Germline CDR1 reads LNHDA; CDR2 reads SQIVND (reference sequence). This CDR3 has 15 amino acids. The V segment lost 6 bases and the J segment 6 bases; nucleotides outside the gene matches: 13. Full variable domain (outside the CDR3, taken from reference TRBV19 and TRBJ1-2): DGGITQSPKYLFRKEGQNVTLSCEQNLNHDAMYWYRQDPGQGLRLIYYSQIVNDFQKGDIAEGYSVSREKKESFPLTVTSAQKNPTAFYLCASSPTTGFGDGYTFGSGTRLTVV.

The chain recombines TRBV9 with TRBJ2-2, with D tentatively TRBD2 (5 bases). Germline-derived CDR1 and CDR2 are SGDLS and YYNGEE. V was trimmed by 0 bases and J by 5 bases, leaving 20 bases between them. CDR3 length equals 18 residues. CDR3 DNA: TGTGCCAGCAGCGTAGCCCGGGGTTGGGGTTCGAGTACCGGGGAGCTGTTTTTT. Protein sequence: CASSVARGWGSSTGELFF.

The chain couples TRBV27 to TRBJ2-1; possibly TRBD2 for D (6 bases). CDR3 length: 14 amino acids. V was trimmed by 7 bases and J by 7 bases, leaving 17 bases between them. Germline loops: CDR1 MNHEY, CDR2 SMNVEV (reference sequence). The CDR3, as DNA: TGTGCCAGCACCCAGGTGGGGGGTCGGAATGAGCAGTTCTTC. Its translation: CASTQVGGRNEQFF.

J is TRBJ2-1 and V is TRBV3-1; 11 bases are shared with TRBD2. With V trimmed by 1 base and J by 7 bases, 12 bases remained unmatched. Germline V gene sequence: CDR1 LGHDT, CDR2 YNNKEL (reference sequence). This CDR3 has 18 amino acids. In DNA, the CDR3 is TGTGCCAGCAGCCAAGTTGGCGGTAGCGGGAGGGTAGGGAATGAGCAGTTCTTC. Protein: CASSQVGGSGRVGNEQFF.

This clonotype was observed once. J is TRBJ2-1 and V is TRBV29-1, with D perhaps TRBD2 (5 bases). This CDR3 is built from 11 residues. V was pared by 3 bases and J by 5 bases, with 5 bases between. Germline V gene lookup returns CDR1 SQVTM and CDR2 ANQGSEA. The CDR3, as DNA: TGCAGCGTTGAGCGGGACAATGAGCAGTTCTTC. This encodes CSVERDNEQFF.

The V gene is TRBV15, the J gene TRBJ2-3, with D uncertain. This CDR3 contains 14 residues. Trimming took off 5 bases at V and 6 bases at J, with 15 bases between the two ends. Germline loops: CDR1 LNHNV, CDR2 YYDKDF (reference sequence). The CDR3 reads CATSVENLADTQYF. The CDR3, as DNA: TGTGCCACCAGCGTAGAGAATTTAGCTGATACGCAGTATTTT.

This chain links TRBV4-3 with TRBJ2-1, with 10 positions matching TRBD2. CDR3 length: 20 residues. J gave up 0 bases and V 0 bases, and 11 bases lay outside the gene matches. The germline CDR1 and CDR2 sequences are LGHNA and YSLEER. CDR3: CASSQDFRLAGVISYNEQFF. Here the CDR3 DNA reads TGCGCCAGCAGCCAAGACTTTAGGCTAGCGGGAGTAATCTCCTACAATGAGCAGTTCTTC.

This rearrangement joins TRBV19 to TRBJ2-1, with TRBD2 identical over 13 bases. Germline V gene data show CDR1 as LNHDA and CDR2 as SQIVND (reference sequence). The CDR3 sequence is 17 residues long. The V and J ends lost 5 bases and 10 bases, in that order; junction bases with no gene match: 14. The CDR3 bases are TGTGCCAGTAGTTCTTCCGGGACTAGCGGGATCTACAGGGAGCAGTTCTTC. Translation gives CASSSSGTSGIYREQFF.

This clonotype was detected only a few times. CDR3 sequence: CASSSTGASYNEQFF. The CDR3 DNA reads as TGTGCCAGCAGTTCAACAGGCGCATCCTACAATGAGCAGTTCTTC. The chain combines TRBV6-5 with TRBJ2-1; possibly TRBD1 for D (5 bases). The CDR3 spans 15 residues. With 4 bases removed from V and 1 base from J, the gap between germline ends came to 11 bases. Germline assignment: CDR1 MNHEY and CDR2 SVGAGI.